The TCR beta chain under discussion was sequenced for a study of technical replicates of blood from several donors. Profiled with immunoSEQ multiplex PCR; TCRdb holds only in-frame clones, not every one. The repertoire holds some 80,000 clones, with 93% as singletons. This receptor was identified in a human donor in good health. Sample: T cells isolated from PBMCs.

The CDR3 nucleotides are TGTGCCAGCAGCACCGGACAAACTGAAGCTTTCTTT. Residues: CASSTGQTEAFF. The chain has TRBV7-9 and TRBJ1-1; a possible D gene is TRBD1 (5 bases). The CDR3 contains 12 residues. Germline lookup yields CDR1 SEHNR and CDR2 FQNEAQ (reference sequence). The V and J ends lost 5 bases and 5 bases respectively, with 9 bases between them.